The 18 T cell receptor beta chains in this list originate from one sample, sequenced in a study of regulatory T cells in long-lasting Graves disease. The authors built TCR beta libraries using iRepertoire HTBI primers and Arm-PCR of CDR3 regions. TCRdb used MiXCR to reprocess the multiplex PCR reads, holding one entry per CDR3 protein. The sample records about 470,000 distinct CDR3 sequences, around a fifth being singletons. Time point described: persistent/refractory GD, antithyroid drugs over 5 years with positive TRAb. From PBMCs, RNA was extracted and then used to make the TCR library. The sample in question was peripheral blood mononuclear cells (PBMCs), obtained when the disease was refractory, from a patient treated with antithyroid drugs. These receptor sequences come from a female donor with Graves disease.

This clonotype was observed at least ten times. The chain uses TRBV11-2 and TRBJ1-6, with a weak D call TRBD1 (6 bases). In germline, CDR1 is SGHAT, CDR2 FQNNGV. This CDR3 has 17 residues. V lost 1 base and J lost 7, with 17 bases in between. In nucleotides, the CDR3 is TGTGCCAGCAGCTTAGTTTACGGGGGCGCCTCAAATTCACCCCTCCACTTT. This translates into CASSLVYGGASNSPLHF.

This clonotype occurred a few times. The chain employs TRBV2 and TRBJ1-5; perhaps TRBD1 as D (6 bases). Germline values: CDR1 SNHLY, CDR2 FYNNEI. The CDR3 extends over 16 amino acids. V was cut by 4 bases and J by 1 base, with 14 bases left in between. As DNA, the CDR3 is TGTGCCAGCAGTGTCCGGGACACGACAAGCAATCAGCCCCAGCATTTT. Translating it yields CASSVRDTTSNQPQHF.

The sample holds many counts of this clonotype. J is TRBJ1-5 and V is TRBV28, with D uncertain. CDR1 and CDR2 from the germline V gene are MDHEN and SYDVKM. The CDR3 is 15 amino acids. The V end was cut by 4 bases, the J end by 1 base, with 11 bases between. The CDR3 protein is CASSSFGGSNQPQHF. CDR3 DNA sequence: TGTGCCAGCAGTTCTTTTGGAGGGAGCAATCAGCCCCAGCATTTT.

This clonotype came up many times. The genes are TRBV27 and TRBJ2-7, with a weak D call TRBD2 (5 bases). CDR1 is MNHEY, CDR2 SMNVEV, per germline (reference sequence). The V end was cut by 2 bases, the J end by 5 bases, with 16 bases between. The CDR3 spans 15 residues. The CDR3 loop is CASSLTGIYAHEQYF. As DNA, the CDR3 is TGTGCCAGCAGTTTAACCGGGATCTACGCCCACGAGCAGTACTTC.

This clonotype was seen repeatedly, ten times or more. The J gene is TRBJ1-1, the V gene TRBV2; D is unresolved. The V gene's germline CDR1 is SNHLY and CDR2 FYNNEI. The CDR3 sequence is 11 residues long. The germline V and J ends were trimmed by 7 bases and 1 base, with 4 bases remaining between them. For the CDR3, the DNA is TGTGCCAGCAATGCGAACACTGAAGCTTTCTTT. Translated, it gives CASNANTEAFF.

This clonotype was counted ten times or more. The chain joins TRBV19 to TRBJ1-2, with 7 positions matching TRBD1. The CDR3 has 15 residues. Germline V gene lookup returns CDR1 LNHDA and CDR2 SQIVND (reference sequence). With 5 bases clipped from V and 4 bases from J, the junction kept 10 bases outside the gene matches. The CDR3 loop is CASSFDTGAIYGYTF. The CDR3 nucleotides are TGTGCCAGTAGTTTCGACACAGGGGCCATCTATGGCTACACCTTC.

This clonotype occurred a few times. CDR3 amino acids: CASSSGPHRRETQYF. CDR3 coding DNA: TGTGCCAGCAGCTCCGGCCCACATAGAAGAGAGACCCAGTACTTC. The chain employs TRBV7-2 and TRBJ2-5; D is unresolved. In germline, CDR1 is SGHTA, CDR2 FQGNSA. V shed 4 bases and J shed 4 bases, with 16 bases lying between them. The CDR3 has 15 residues.

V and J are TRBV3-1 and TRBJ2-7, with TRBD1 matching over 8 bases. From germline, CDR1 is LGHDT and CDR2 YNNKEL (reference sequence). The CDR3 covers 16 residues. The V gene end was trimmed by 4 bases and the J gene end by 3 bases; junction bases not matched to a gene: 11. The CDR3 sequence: CASSPTWGQVVYEQYF. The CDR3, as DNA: TGTGCCAGCAGCCCTACCTGGGGACAGGTCGTCTACGAGCAGTACTTC.

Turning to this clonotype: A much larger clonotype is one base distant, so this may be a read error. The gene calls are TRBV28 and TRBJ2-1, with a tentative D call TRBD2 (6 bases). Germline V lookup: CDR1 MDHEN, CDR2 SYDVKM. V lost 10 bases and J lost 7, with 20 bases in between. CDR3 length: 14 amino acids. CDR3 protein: CANTERTIRNEQFF. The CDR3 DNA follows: TGTGCCAACACGGAGCGGACTATACGGAATGAGCAGTTCTTC.

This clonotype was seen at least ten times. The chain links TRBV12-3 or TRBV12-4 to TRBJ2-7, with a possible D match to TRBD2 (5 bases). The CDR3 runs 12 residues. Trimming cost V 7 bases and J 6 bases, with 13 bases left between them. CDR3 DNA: TGTGCCAGCAACTCTCTAGCTTCCGAGCAGTACTTC. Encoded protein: CASNSLASEQYF.

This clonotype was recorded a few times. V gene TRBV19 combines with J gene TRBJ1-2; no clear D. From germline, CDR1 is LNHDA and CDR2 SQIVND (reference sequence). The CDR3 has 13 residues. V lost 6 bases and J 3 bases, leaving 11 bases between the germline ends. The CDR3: CASSRVSDYGYTF. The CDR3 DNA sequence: TGTGCCAGTAGCCGGGTTTCGGACTATGGCTACACCTTC.

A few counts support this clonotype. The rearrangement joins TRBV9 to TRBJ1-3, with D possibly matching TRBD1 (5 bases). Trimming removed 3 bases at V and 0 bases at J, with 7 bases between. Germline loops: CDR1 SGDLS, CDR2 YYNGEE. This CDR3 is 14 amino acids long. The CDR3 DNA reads TGTGCCAGCAGCGCGACAGTCTCTGGAAACACCATATATTTT. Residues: CASSATVSGNTIYF. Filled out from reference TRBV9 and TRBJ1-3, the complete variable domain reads DSGVTQTPKHLITATGQRVTLRCSPRSGDLSVYWYQQSLDQGLQFLIQYYNGEERAKGNILERFSAQQFPDLHSELNLSSLELGDSALYFCASSATVSGNTIYFGEGSWLTVV.

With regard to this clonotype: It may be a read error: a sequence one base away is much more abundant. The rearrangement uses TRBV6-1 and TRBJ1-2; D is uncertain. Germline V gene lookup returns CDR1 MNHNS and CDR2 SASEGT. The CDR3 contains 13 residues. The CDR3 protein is CASSELGRYGHTF. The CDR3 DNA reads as TGTGCCAGCTCCGAGCTAGGGCGGTATGGCCACACCTTC.

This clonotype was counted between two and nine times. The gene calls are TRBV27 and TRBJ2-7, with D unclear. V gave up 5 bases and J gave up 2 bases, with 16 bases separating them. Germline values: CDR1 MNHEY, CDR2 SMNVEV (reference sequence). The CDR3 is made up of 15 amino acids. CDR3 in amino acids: CASSPAGRSPYEQYF. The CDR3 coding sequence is TGTGCCAGCAGTCCGGCCGGGCGATCCCCCTACGAGCAGTACTTC.

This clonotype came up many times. This CDR3 reads CASSRRVEAFF. The CDR3, as DNA: TGTGCCAGCAGCCGAAGGGTTGAAGCTTTCTTT. J is TRBJ1-1 and V is TRBV12-3 or TRBV12-4; no reliable D call. Trimming removed 6 bases at V and 7 bases at J, with 9 bases between. CDR3 size: 11 residues.

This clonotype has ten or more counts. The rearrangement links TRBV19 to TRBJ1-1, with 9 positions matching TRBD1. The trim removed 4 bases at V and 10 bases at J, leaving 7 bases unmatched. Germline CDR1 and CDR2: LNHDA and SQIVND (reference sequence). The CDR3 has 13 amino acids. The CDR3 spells CASSTYRGRGAFF. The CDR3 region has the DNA TGTGCCAGTAGTACCTACAGGGGGCGCGGAGCTTTCTTT.

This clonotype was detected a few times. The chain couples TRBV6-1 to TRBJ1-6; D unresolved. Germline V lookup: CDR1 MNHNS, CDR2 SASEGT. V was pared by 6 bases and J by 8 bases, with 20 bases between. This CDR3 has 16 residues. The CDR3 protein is CASRRHLKELYSPLHF. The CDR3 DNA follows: TGTGCCAGCAGACGACACCTAAAGGAGTTATATTCACCCCTCCACTTT.

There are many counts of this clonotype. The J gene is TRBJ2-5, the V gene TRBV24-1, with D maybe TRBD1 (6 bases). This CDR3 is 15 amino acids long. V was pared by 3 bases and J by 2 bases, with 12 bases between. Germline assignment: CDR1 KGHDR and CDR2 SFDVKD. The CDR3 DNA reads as TGTGCCACCAGTGATCTACAGGGTTTACAAGAGACCCAGTACTTC. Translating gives CATSDLQGLQETQYF.